This entry describes one TCR beta chain. Its specificity is unknown. Primers included in the PCR were 60 Vbeta and 13 Jbeta primers. Method: immunoSEQ multiplex PCR; TCRdb's copy keeps in-frame clones and lacks some. Of some 160,000 clones listed, around 80% are singletons. V lost 6 bases, J lost 6 bases, and 17 bases lay in between. Germline V lookup: CDR1 LNHDA, CDR2 SQIVND (reference sequence). This CDR3 comprises 14 residues. This entry is derived from a study of cytomegalovirus exposure and HLA in healthy donors. Study outcomes and limitations: Of the V segments, some could not be distinguished, including TRBV6-2 and TRBV6-3, and were excluded.

The sequence was obtained from a middle-aged woman in good health and CMV-seronegative. V is TRBV19 and J is TRBJ1-1; D is undetermined. The sample was PBMCs. The CDR3 sequence is CASSLSPRSSEAFF. The CDR3 DNA reads as TGTGCCAGTAGCCTGTCCCCGAGGAGTTCTGAAGCTTTCTTT.